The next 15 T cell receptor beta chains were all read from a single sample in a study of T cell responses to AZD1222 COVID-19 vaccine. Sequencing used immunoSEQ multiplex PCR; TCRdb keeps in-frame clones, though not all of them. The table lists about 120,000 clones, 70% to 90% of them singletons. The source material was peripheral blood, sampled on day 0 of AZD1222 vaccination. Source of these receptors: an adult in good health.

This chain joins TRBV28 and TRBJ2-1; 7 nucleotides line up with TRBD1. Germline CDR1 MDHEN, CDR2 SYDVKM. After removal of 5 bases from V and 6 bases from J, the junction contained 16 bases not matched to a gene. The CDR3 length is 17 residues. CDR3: CASSPDSGTESSNEQFF. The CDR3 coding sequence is TGTGCCAGCAGTCCAGACTCCGGGACAGAGAGCTCCAATGAGCAGTTCTTC. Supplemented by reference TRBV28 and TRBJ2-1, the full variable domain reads DVKVTQSSRYLVKRTGEKVFLECVQDMDHENMFWYRQDPGLGLRLIYFSYDVKMKEKGDIPEGYSVSREKKERFSLILESASTNQTSMYLCASSPDSGTESSNEQFFGPGTRLTVL.

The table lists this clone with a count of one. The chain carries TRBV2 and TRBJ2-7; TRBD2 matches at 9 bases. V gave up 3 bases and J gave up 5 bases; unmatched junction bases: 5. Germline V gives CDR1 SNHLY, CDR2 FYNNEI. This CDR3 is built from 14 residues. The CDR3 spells CASSELTSGDEQYF. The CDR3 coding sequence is TGTGCCAGCAGTGAGCTGACTAGCGGTGACGAGCAGTACTTC.

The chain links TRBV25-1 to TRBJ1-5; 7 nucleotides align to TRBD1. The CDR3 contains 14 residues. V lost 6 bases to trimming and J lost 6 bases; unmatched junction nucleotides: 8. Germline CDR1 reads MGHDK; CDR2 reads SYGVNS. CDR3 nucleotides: TGTGCCAGCAGCAAGACAGGGAGCGGTCAGCCCCAGCATTTT. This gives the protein CASSKTGSGQPQHF.

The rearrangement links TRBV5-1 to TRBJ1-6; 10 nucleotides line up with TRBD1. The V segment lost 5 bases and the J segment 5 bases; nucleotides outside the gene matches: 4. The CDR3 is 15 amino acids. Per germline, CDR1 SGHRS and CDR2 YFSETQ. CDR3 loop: CASSGDRGDNSPLHF. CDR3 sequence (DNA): TGCGCCAGCAGTGGGGACAGGGGCGATAATTCACCCCTCCACTTT.

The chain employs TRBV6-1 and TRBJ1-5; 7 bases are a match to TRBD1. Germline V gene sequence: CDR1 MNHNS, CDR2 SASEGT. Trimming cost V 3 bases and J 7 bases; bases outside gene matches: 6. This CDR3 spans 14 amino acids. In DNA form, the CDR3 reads TGTGCCAGCAGTGACGAGGGGGCCAGGCAGCCCCAGCATTTT. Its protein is CASSDEGARQPQHF.

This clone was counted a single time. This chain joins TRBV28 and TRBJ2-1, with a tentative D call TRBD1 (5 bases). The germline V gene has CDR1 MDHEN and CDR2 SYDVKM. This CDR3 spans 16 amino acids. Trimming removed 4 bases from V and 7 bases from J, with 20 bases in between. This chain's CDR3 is CASSSVVGLHLNEQFF. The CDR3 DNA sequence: TGTGCCAGCAGTTCTGTCGTGGGGCTACATTTGAATGAGCAGTTCTTC.

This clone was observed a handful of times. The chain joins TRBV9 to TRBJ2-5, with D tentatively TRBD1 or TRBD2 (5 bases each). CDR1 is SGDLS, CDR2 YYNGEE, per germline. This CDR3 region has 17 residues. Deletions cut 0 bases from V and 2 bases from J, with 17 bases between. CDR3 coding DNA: TGTGCCAGCAGCGTAGCTCCCCGGGACGGAGTACAAGAGACCCAGTACTTC. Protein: CASSVAPRDGVQETQYF.

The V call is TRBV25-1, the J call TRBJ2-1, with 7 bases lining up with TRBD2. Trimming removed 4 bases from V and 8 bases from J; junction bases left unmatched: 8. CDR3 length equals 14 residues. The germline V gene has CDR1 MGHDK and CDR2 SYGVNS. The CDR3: CASSVSGVVDEQFF. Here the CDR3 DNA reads TGTGCCAGCAGTGTCAGCGGGGTTGTCGATGAGCAGTTCTTC.

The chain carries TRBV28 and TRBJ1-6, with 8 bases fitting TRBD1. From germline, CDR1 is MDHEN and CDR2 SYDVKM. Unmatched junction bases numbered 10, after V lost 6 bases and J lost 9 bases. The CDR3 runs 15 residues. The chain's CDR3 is CASREGTGWGSPLHF. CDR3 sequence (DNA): TGTGCCAGCAGGGAAGGGACAGGCTGGGGTTCACCCCTCCACTTT.

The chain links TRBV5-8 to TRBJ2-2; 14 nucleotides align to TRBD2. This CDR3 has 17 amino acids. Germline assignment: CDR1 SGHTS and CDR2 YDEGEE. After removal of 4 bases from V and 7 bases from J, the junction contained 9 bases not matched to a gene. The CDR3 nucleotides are TGTGCCAGCAGCCGGAGGGGACTAGCGGGAGTTTTCGGGGAGCTGTTTTTT. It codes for CASSRRGLAGVFGELFF.

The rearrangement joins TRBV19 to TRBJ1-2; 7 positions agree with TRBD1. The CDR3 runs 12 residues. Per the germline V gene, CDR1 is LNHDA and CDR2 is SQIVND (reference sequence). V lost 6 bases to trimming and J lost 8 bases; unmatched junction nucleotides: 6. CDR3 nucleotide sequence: TGTGCCAGTAGGGTACAGGGGAGAGGCTACACCTTC. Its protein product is CASRVQGRGYTF.

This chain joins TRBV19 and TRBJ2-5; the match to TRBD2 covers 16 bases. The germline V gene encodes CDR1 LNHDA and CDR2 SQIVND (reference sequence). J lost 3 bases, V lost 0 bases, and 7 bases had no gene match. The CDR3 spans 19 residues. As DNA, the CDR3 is TGTGCCAGTAGTATAGAGGCGGGGACTAGCGGGAGGGCCAAAGAGACCCAGTACTTC. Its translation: CASSIEAGTSGRAKETQYF.

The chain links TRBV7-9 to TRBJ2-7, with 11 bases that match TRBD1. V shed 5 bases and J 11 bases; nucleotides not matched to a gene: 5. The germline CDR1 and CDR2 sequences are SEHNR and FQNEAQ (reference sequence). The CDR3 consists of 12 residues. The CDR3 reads CASSPGDRGEYF. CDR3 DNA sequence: TGTGCCAGCAGCCCCGGGGACAGGGGGGAGTACTTC. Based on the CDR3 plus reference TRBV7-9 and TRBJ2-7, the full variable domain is DTGVSQNPRHKITKRGQNVTFRCDPISEHNRLYWYRQTLGQGPEFLTYFQNEAQLEKSRLLSDRFSAERPKGSFSTLEIQRTEQGDSAMYLCASSPGDRGEYFGPGTRLTVT.

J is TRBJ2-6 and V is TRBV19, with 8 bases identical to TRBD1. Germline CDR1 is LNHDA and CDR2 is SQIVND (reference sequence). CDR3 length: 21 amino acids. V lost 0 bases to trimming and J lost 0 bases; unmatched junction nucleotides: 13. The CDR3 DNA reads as TGTGCCAGTAGTATAGATACCCCTTGGACAGGGACGAGCTCTGGGGCCAACGTCCTGACTTTC. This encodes CASSIDTPWTGTSSGANVLTF.

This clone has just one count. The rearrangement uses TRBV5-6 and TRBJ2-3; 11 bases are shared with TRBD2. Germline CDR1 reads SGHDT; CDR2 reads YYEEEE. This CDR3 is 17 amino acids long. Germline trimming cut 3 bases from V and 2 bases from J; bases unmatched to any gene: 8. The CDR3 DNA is TGTGCCAGCAGCTCAATAGCGGGAGGGCTGGTCACAGATACGCAGTATTTT. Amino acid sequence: CASSSIAGGLVTDTQYF.